This passage covers 7 T cell receptor beta chains from one sample sequenced in a study of blood T cell repertoires in COVID-19. TCRdb keeps only in-frame clones here, not all; method: immunoSEQ multiplex PCR. The sample lists about 200,000 clones; 80% to 95% were seen once. Sequencing was carried out using peripheral blood. These receptors originate from a man aged 50 to 59 with acute or convalescent COVID-19.

CDR3 protein: CASSRYPQSTEAFF. For the CDR3, the DNA is TGCGCCAGCAGTAGATATCCACAGAGCACTGAAGCTTTCTTT. The chain is built from TRBV10-2 and TRBJ1-1, with D hard to call. The germline gives CDR1 WSHSY, CDR2 SAAADI. This CDR3 spans 14 amino acids. Trimming took off 5 bases at V and 4 bases at J, with 14 bases between the two ends.

The chain combines TRBV11-3 with TRBJ2-7, with 10 positions matching TRBD1. Looked up from germline, CDR1 is SGHNT and CDR2 is YENEEA. V lost 0 bases to trimming and J lost 2 bases; unmatched junction nucleotides: 1. The CDR3 has 15 residues. CDR3 bases: TGTGCCAGCAGCTTAGAAGGACAGGGGGCCTACGAGCAGTACTTC. It codes for CASSLEGQGAYEQYF.

This chain uses TRBV6-2 or TRBV6-3 with TRBJ2-2; 7 nucleotides agree with TRBD1. The CDR3 is 14 amino acids. V shed 5 bases and J 4 bases; nucleotides not matched to a gene: 4. Looked up from germline, CDR1 is MNHEY and CDR2 is SVGEGT. Here the CDR3 reads CASSRGQPTGELFF. In nucleotides, the CDR3 is TGTGCCAGCAGTCGGGGACAGCCCACCGGGGAGCTGTTTTTT.

The chain is built from TRBV11-2 and TRBJ2-7; perhaps TRBD2 as D (5 bases). The CDR3 consists of 12 residues. CDR1 and CDR2 from the germline V gene are SGHAT and FQNNGV. Trimming left V 6 bases short and J 3 bases short, with 9 bases between. In DNA, the CDR3 is TGTGCCAGCAGTGCCCGGGACTACGAGCAGTACTTC. Amino acids: CASSARDYEQYF.

The rearrangement joins TRBV3-1 (or the pseudogene TRBV3-2) to TRBJ2-5, with a weak D call TRBD1 (7 bases). Trimming pared 1 base from V and 5 bases from J, leaving 8 bases between. Germline V lookup: CDR1 LGHDT, CDR2 YNNKEL (reference sequence). The CDR3 covers 13 residues. Written as DNA, the CDR3 is TGTGCCAGCAGCCAAGCAGGGGGGGAGACCCAGTACTTC. Residues: CASSQAGGETQYF.

The chain has TRBV27 and TRBJ1-1; no clear D. The CDR3 covers 15 residues. Trimming left V 5 bases short and J 1 base short, with 14 bases between. CDR1 is MNHEY, CDR2 SMNVEV, per germline (reference sequence). The CDR3 region has the DNA TGTGCCAGCAGTCGATCCGCCTCAGGGAACACTGAAGCTTTCTTT. Translating gives CASSRSASGNTEAFF.

Worth noting for this clone: At one boundary the junction diverges from the germline segment, which might be a read error. This chain joins TRBV25-1 and TRBJ2-1, with TRBD1 identical over 8 bases. This CDR3 is built from 16 residues. The germline V gene has CDR1 MGHDK and CDR2 SYGVNS. The CDR3 sequence: CASSEDRTGIYSEQFF. CDR3 sequence (DNA): TGTGCCAGCAGTGAAGACCGGACAGGGATTTACAGTGAGCAGTTCTTC.